This entry describes one TCR beta chain. What it binds is unknown. The PCR contained 60 Vbeta and 13 Jbeta primers. Some clones are missing from TCRdb's copy, which holds only in-frame ones; the method was immunoSEQ multiplex PCR. The sample has about 120,000 clones, 65% to 80% seen once. J gave up 0 bases and V 7 bases, and 8 bases lay outside the gene matches. Looked up from germline, CDR1 is MNHEY and CDR2 is SMNVEV (reference sequence). CDR3 length: 16 residues. This entry belongs to a study of cytomegalovirus exposure and HLA in healthy donors. As for the study in general: Earlier results showed 117 million unique TCR beta sequences derived from roughly 190 million T cells. Study-level findings and limits: Being productive about 87% or about 30% of the time was typical of most TCR beta V segments in an earlier analysis.

The V call is TRBV27, the J call TRBJ2-4, with 8 bases identical to TRBD1. The clonotype comes from a woman in her thirties or forties in good health and CMV-seropositive. The sample taken for sequencing was PBMCs. CDR3 nucleotides: TGTGCCAGCATTCGGACAGGGAGGCTAGCCAAAAACATTCAGTACTTC. Amino acid sequence: CASIRTGRLAKNIQYF.